This T cell receptor (beta chain) was documented in a study of cytomegalovirus exposure and HLA in healthy donors. Study details: An earlier analysis found roughly 100 million unique TCR beta sequences from approximately 190 million T cells. There were about 85 million unique TCRs (from HLA-typed donors) in an early data release. The study, taken as a whole, reports: Productive status was seen about 87% or about 30% of the time for most TCR beta V segments in an earlier analysis. CMV serostatus was the sole immune exposure data available.

Concerning this clone itself: Antigen specificity is unknown.

PCR employed 60 Vbeta and 13 Jbeta primers. Only in-frame clones appear in the TCRdb table, and some are missing; sequencing was by immunoSEQ multiplex PCR. The table for this sample gives some 120,000 clones. The CDR3 is 11 amino acids. V shed 8 bases, J shed 9 bases, and the junction held 6 bases outside the gene matches. Germline values: CDR1 SQVTM, CDR2 ANQGSEA. V is TRBV29-1 and J is TRBJ2-4; 8 bases align to TRBD1. The clonotype was recovered from a woman aged 55-69 years in good health and CMV-seronegative. The sample consisted of PBMCs. The CDR3 coding sequence is TGCAGCATGGACAGGGATGGCATTCAGTACTTC. It specifies CSMDRDGIQYF.